A single sample is the source of the 2 T cell receptor beta chains below, sequenced in a study of CD8 T cells in Susac syndrome. Random-hexamer reverse transcription was applied to about 0.5 to 1 ug RNA. A single record per CDR3 protein comes from TCRdb applying MiXCR to the immunoSEQ multiplex PCR reads. The table includes about 210,000 distinct CDR3 sequences, around 96% detected once. What was sequenced was CD4+ T cells from PBMCs. The receptors come from a human donor with multiple sclerosis.

The rearrangement uses TRBV4-1 and TRBJ1-2; unclear D gene. Trimming cost V 1 base and J 3 bases, with 9 bases left between them. There are 14 residues in the CDR3. Germline lookup yields CDR1 MGHRA and CDR2 YSYEKL. The CDR3 DNA reads TGCGCCAGCAGCCAAGTCGTCAGAGACTATGGCTACACCTTC. This codes for CASSQVVRDYGYTF.

This clonotype was recorded once. The chain couples TRBV11-2 to TRBJ2-1, with TRBD2 matching 9 bases. The length of the CDR3 is 16 residues. V dropped 1 base and J dropped 7; count of bases not matched to a gene: 8. The germline CDR1 and CDR2 sequences are SGHAT and FQNNGV. In DNA, the CDR3 is TGTGCCAGCAGCTTAGTCGCGGGCGGGAGGGGGAATGAGCAGTTCTTC. It is translated as CASSLVAGGRGNEQFF. The variable domain in full, with the rest retrieved from reference TRBV11-2 and TRBJ2-1, is EAGVAQSPRYKIIEKRQSVAFWCNPISGHATLYWYQQILGQGPKLLIQFQNNGVVDDSQLPKDRFSAERLKGVDSTLKIQPAKLEDSAVYLCASSLVAGGRGNEQFFGPGTRLTVL.